This TCR beta chain stems from a study of T cells in Graves' hyperthyroidism and ophthalmopathy (dated by TCRdb to between 2018 and 2021). About the investigation overall: Peripheral blood was collected at initial diagnosis, before any treatment. To identify TCR V-J signatures that set the groups apart, the researchers used a discovery cohort of 100 patients, made up of around 40 with Graves' ophthalmopathy and about 59 with stable Graves' hyperthyroidism. Whether ophthalmopathy could be predicted prospectively was tested in an independent validation cohort made up of some 20 hyperthyroidism patients plus 17 patients who later progressed to ophthalmopathy. The 95 to 100 discovery patients were randomly divided into training and test sets at a 7:3 ratio. Thyroid tissue and blood T-cell repertoires from six Graves' hyperthyroidism patients were also compared in the study. After sampling, hyperthyroidism patients received methimazole starting at 30 mg daily, and ophthalmopathy patients received high-dose intravenous methylprednisolone. According to the paper, TCR Vbeta CDR3 sequencing was carried out on more than 120 peripheral blood samples, which came from fewer than 50 ophthalmopathy, roughly 75 hyperthyroidism and about 17 progressor patients. Broad study findings and their caveats: No statistical method was used to fix the sample size in advance, and group allocation was not hidden from the investigators. During validation, the model predicted progression to ophthalmopathy a median of roughly six months ahead of onset, with roughly 65% sensitivity and almost 75% specificity. Most expanded thyroid clonotypes (frequency above 0.001) were also detected in blood, suggesting blood repertoires may reflect thyroid immune responses. A model built on a 13 V-J signature distinguished ophthalmopathy from stable hyperthyroidism, reaching about 89% sensitivity and around 81% specificity in cross-validation and 80%/75% in testing.

The CDR3 goes from the cysteine to the phenylalanine over 15 residues. Just the 45-base CDR3 DNA is kept, in frame starting at base 1. Trimmed from V: 4 bases; trimmed from J: 5 bases; junction bases lacking a gene match: 9. According to the germline V gene (reference sequence), CDR1 reads LNHDA and CDR2 reads SQIVND. Hyperthyroidism patients were newly diagnosed, had a disease duration of under 2 months, and were aged 18 to 65 years. Any patient with an uncontrolled infection, another autoimmune disease, pregnancy or lactation was excluded. Diagnoses relied on clinical symptoms, serum thyroxine and TRAb, thyroid ultrasound and orbital computed tomography. Blood from progressor patients was collected at the time of first diagnosis with hyperthyroidism, before any ophthalmopathy symptoms had appeared. PBMCs were isolated from about 10 ml of fresh peripheral blood by Ficoll-Paque density gradient centrifugation. Progressor patients were initially diagnosed with Graves' hyperthyroidism and developed ophthalmopathy during follow-up. Total RNA was extracted with Trizol reagent, and quality was checked on an Agilent 2100 Bioanalyzer.

This clonotype was observed a single time. Its antigen specificity is not known. Per-nucleotide qualities are absent, and no much larger clonotype sits a single base away. Support from one read is weak. The TCR beta CDR3 regions were amplified from RNA transcripts. A first-round RT-PCR of the TCR CDR3 used the HTBI primer set with the Qiagen OneStep RT-PCR kit. A second multiplex PCR round built the libraries, followed by size selection and purification. Sequencing of the libraries was done on an Illumina HiSeq2000 using paired-end 100 bp reads. In the authors' own workflow: SOAPnuke was used to process the raw data, with reads discarded if the reads contained adapters or uncalled bases, had a mean Phred below 15, or lacked an exact constant-primer or identifier match. High-quality paired reads were merged with COPE v1.2.5, and unique nucleotide sequences were defined as clonotypes. Clonotypes were aligned to IMGT TRBV, TRBD and TRBJ reference segments using MiTCR v1.1. The analysis included only V-J combinations with a frequency above 0.0001, which together covered 99.2% of the repertoires. A TCS score was defined as the ratio between F50 (clonal expansion) and ExV (chaos), using BLOSUM62-based TCRdist between CDR3 peptides within each V-J. Welch's t-statistics and random forest reduced fewer than 550 V-J features to roughly 13, which were used in a naive Bayes classifier (R e1071). TCRdb reprocessing: public reads trimmed at Q25 with fastp, clones called with MiXCR, in-frame beta chains kept. Rows merge per CDR3 protein into single entries with the most common DNA and genes. The V and J calls reflect TCRdb's pipeline rather than the authors' work. The sample yields about 770,000 distinct CDR3 sequences; around a sixth were counted once. The ten largest clonotypes hold around 15% of the sample.

The sequence was collected from a woman aged 45 to 65 with Graves' hyperthyroidism that later progressed to Graves' ophthalmopathy. The material sequenced was blood. Here the chain combines TRBV19 and TRBJ2-7; TRBD1 aligns with 9 central bases. The nucleotides read TGTGCCAGTAGTAGCTCCGGGACAGGGACCCACGAGCAGTACTTC. This codes for CASSSSGTGTHEQYF. This CDR3, with the reference TRBV19 and TRBJ2-7 proteins standing in past its ends, gives the full variable domain DGGITQSPKYLFRKEGQNVTLSCEQNLNHDAMYWYRQDPGQGLRLIYYSQIVNDFQKGDIAEGYSVSREKKESFPLTVTSAQKNPTAFYLCASSSSGTGTHEQYFGPGTRLTVT.